The rows below give T cell receptor beta chains drawn from one sample of a study of blood T cells in healthy people across ages. TCRdb redid the calling of the 5' RACE reads with MiXCR, one entry per CDR3 protein. The repertoire holds approximately 850,000 distinct CDR3 sequences, with around 43% as singletons. Sequenced: blood. These TCRs come from a man aged 55 to 70 in good health. The conserved cysteine and the conserved F or W are not part of the CDR3 here.

CDR3 protein: ASSHGQGRTGELF
V gene: TRBV3-1
J gene: TRBJ2-2

CDR3 protein: ASSLDGTGLQEDGYT
V gene: TRBV5-1
J gene: TRBJ1-2

CDR3 protein: ASSLSSGGYEQY
V gene: TRBV27
J gene: TRBJ2-7

CDR3 protein: ASSPEAGSYEQY
V gene: TRBV5-6
J gene: TRBJ2-7

CDR3 protein: ARRPRQIYSYNEQF
V gene: TRBV6-2/TRBV6-3
J gene: TRBJ2-1

CDR3 protein: SASYRGDVYGYT
V gene: TRBV20-1
J gene: TRBJ1-2

CDR3 protein: ASSKDRDQETQY
V gene: TRBV11-2
J gene: TRBJ2-5

CDR3 protein: ASSHTTVKYEQY
V gene: TRBV7-2
J gene: TRBJ2-7

CDR3 protein: ASSLSVGAYEQY
V gene: TRBV5-1
J gene: TRBJ2-7

CDR3 protein: AISDSGGGFNEQF
V gene: TRBV10-3
J gene: TRBJ2-1